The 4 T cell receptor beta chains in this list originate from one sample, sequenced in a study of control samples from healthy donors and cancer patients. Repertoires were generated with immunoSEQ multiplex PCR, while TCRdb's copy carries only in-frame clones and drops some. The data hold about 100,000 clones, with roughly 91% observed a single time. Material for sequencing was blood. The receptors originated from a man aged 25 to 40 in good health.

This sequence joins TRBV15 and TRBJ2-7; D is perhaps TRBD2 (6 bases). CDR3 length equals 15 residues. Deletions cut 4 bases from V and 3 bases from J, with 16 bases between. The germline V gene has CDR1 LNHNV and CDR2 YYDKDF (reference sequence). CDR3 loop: CATSTRRGPGYEQYF. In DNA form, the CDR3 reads TGTGCCACCAGCACTCGGAGGGGACCCGGCTACGAGCAGTACTTC.

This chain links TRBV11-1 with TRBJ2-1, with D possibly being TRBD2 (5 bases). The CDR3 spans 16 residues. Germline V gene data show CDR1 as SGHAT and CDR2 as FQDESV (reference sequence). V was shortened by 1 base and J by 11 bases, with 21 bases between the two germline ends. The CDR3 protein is CASSLVGSRGSPKQFF. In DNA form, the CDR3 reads TGTGCCAGCAGCTTAGTTGGGTCTAGAGGGTCCCCAAAGCAGTTCTTC.

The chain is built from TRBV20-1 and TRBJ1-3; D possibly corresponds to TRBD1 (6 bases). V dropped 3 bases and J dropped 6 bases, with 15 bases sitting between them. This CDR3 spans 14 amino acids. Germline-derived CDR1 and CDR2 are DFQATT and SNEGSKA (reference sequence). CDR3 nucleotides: TGCAGTGCTAGTAGGCAGGGGATATCAAACACCATATATTTT. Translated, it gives CSASRQGISNTIYF.

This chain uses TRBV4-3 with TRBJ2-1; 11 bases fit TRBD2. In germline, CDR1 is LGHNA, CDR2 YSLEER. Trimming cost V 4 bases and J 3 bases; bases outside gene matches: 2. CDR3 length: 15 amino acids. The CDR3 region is CASSLSGRDYNEQFF. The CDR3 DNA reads TGCGCCAGCAGCCTTAGCGGGAGGGACTACAATGAGCAGTTCTTC.